This T cell receptor beta chain appears in the sequencing data of a study of blood T cell repertoires in COVID-19. Turning to the study itself: Acute and convalescent COVID-19 specimens originated in the United States, Italy and Spain. T cells, B-cell-depleted T cells, or PBMCs supplied cDNA or gDNA.

In the original workflow: Cell counts per sample came from amplifying reference gene primers. The method was immunoSEQ multiplex PCR; TCRdb's version includes in-frame clones alone and lacks a portion of them. The V and J calls and clone size were taken over from that table, and D and trimming were inferred from the DNA. The sample lists about 120,000 clones, 85% occurring once. This clonotype originated in a human donor in a cohort sampled during active COVID-19. Sequencing used peripheral blood.

CDR3 residues: CASSYYRTSTDTQYF. DNA of the CDR3: TGTGCCAGCAGTTATTACCGCACTAGCACAGATACGCAGTATTTT. The chain combines TRBV6-2 or TRBV6-3 with TRBJ2-3, with D unclear. Trimming shortened V by 3 bases and J by 0 bases, and 10 bases separated the two germline ends. This CDR3 is built from 15 residues. The germline V gene encodes CDR1 MNHEY and CDR2 SVGEGT.